This TCR beta chain is drawn from a study of blood T cell repertoires in COVID-19. Study-level information: Both acute and convalescent COVID-19 samples were obtained from the United States, Italy and Spain. Sample material is recorded as cDNA or gDNA derived from T cells, B-cell-depleted T cells, or PBMCs.

Per the original data handling: Estimates of nucleated cell counts were drawn from the amplification of reference gene primers. Libraries were prepared by immunoSEQ multiplex PCR; TCRdb keeps only in-frame clonotypes and omits some of them. That table is the source of V, J and clone size, and D and trimming were worked out from the DNA. The sample consists of 300,000 to 350,000 clones, 80% to 90% of them appearing once. This CDR3 has 13 amino acids. Germline-derived CDR1 and CDR2 are MNHEY and SVGAGI. The germline V and J ends were trimmed by 5 bases and 7 bases, with 14 bases remaining between them.

The clonotype originates from a man aged 25-45 years with active or convalescent COVID-19. Sequenced sample: peripheral blood. V usage is TRBV6-5 and J usage is TRBJ1-1; no reliable D call. The CDR3 DNA is TGTGCCAGCAGTCCCCGGACTGGTCGTGAAGCTTTCTTT. Protein product: CASSPRTGREAFF.